This TCR beta chain was obtained from a study of beta chain features in type 1 diabetes. Across the whole study: All samples combined gave around 100,000,000 sorted cells for examination.

The study's findings and limits: Shorter TCRB CDR3s, moderately but significantly so, marked every one of the four CD4+ subsets in Type 1 diabetes patients.

Reverse transcribing all isolated RNA meant expressed TCRB transcripts were sequenced. TCRdb's table, derived via immunoSEQ multiplex PCR, lists solely in-frame clones and lacks some. The sample has 310,000 or so clones, about a tenth seen once. The germline V gene has CDR1 SGDLS and CDR2 YYNGEE. This CDR3 has 15 amino acids. The V segment lost 0 bases and the J segment 7 bases; nucleotides outside the gene matches: 6. Of note for this clone: The antigen remains unidentified.

The TCR originated in a man aged 30 to 45 with type 1 diabetes. Sequencing input: central memory CD4+ T cells from blood. This chain uses TRBV9 with TRBJ1-4; 7 nucleotides line up with TRBD1. CDR3 sequence (DNA): TGTGCCAGCAGCGTAGGAGGGGGCGTGGGTGAAAAACTGTTTTTT. Protein sequence: CASSVGGGVGEKLFF.